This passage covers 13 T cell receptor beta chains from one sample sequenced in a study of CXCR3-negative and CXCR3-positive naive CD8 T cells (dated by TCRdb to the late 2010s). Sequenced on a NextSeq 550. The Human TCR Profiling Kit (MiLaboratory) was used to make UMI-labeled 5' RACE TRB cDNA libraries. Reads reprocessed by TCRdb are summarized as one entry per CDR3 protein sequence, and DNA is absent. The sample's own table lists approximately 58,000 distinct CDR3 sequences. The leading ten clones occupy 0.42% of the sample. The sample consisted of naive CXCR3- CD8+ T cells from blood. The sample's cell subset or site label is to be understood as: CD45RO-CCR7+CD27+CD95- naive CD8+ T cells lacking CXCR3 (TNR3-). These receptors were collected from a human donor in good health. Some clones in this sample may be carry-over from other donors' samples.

CDR3 in amino acids: CASSKGLGTNEKLFF. The V call is TRBV12-3 or TRBV12-4, the J call TRBJ1-4. The CDR3 extends over 15 amino acids.

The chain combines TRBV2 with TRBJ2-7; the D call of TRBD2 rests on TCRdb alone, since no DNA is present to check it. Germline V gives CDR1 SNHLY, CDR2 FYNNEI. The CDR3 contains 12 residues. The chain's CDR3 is CASTWEVNEQYF.

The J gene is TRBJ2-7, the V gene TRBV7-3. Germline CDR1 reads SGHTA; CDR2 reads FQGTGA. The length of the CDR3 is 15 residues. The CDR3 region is CASSLPTGLPYEQYF.

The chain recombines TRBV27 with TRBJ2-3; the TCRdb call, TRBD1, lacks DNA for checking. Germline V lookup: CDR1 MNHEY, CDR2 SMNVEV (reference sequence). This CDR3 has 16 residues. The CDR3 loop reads CASTTFRVGGTDTQYF.

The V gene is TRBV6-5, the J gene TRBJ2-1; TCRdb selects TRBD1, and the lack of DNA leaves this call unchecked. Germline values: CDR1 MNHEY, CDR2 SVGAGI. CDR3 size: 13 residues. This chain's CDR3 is CASTPGPYNEQFF.

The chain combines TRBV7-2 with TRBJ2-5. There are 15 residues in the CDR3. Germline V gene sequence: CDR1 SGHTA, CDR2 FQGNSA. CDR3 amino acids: CASSHLAYRQETQYF.

CDR3 loop: CASSLFPDGSPSSGYTF. This chain joins TRBV7-9 and TRBJ1-2; TCRdb selects TRBD1, and the lack of DNA leaves this call unchecked. The CDR3 is 17 residues long. Germline V gene data show CDR1 as SEHNR and CDR2 as FQNEAQ (reference sequence).

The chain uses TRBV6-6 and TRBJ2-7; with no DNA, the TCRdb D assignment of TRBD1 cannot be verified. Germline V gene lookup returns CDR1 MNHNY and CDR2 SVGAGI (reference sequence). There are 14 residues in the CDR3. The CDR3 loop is CASSPDRERYEQYF.

Here the CDR3 reads CASSRGTFNSPLHF. The chain joins TRBV27 to TRBJ1-6; no DNA is available, so the TRBD1 call from TCRdb remains unchecked. The CDR3 runs 14 residues. The germline V gene encodes CDR1 MNHEY and CDR2 SMNVEV (reference sequence).

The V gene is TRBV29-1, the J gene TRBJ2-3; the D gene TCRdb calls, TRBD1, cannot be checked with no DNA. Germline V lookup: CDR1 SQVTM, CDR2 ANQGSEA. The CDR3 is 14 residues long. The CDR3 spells CSVEGDRVADTQYF.

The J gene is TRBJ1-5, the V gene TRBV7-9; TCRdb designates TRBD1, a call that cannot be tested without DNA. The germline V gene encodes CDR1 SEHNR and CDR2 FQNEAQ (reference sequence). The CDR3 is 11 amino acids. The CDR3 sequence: CASNAQGPQHF.

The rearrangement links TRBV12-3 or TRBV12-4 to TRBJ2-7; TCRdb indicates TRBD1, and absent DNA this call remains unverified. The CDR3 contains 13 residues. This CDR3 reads CASSLPGADEQYF.

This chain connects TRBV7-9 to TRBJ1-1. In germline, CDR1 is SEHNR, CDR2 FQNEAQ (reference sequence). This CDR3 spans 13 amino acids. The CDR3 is CASSLPSHTEAFF.